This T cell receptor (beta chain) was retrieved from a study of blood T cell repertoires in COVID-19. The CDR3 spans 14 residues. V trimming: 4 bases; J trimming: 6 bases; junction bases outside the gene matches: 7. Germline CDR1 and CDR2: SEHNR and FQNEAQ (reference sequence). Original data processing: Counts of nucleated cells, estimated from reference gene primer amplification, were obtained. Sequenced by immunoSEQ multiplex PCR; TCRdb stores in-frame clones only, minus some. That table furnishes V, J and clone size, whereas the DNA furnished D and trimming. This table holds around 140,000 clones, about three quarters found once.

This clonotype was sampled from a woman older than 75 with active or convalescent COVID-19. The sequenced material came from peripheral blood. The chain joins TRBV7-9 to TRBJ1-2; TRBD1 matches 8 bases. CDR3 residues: CASSSGTGWHGYTF. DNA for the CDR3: TGTGCCAGCAGCTCCGGGACAGGCTGGCATGGCTACACCTTC.